These 8 T cell receptor beta chains came from one sample sequenced in a study of blood T cell repertoires in COVID-19. Measured with immunoSEQ multiplex PCR; TCRdb has only the in-frame clones, and not every one. The sample consists of some 70,000 clones, roughly nine tenths of them appearing once. The material sequenced was peripheral blood. These receptor sequences come from a human donor in a cohort sampled during active COVID-19.

This rearrangement joins TRBV7-2 to TRBJ2-5; tentatively, D is TRBD2 (5 bases). CDR1 is SGHTA, CDR2 FQGNSA, per germline. V was shortened by 0 bases and J by 4 bases, with 12 bases between the two germline ends. The CDR3 runs 15 residues. The CDR3 coding sequence is TGTGCCAGCAGCTTAGCTAGCGCCGACCGAGAGACCCAGTACTTC. This translates into CASSLASADRETQYF.

This chain links TRBV19 with TRBJ2-1; TRBD1 matches at 11 bases. Germline lookup yields CDR1 LNHDA and CDR2 SQIVND (reference sequence). V lost 5 bases and J lost 0; bases outside the gene matches: 12. This CDR3 spans 19 amino acids. In DNA, the CDR3 is TGTGCCAGTAGTCCGGCGGACAGGGGGCGCCCCGGCTCCTACAATGAGCAGTTCTTC. Translation: CASSPADRGRPGSYNEQFF.

V gene TRBV5-1 combines with J gene TRBJ1-6; 8 positions agree with TRBD1. J was trimmed by 9 bases and V by 0 bases; bases with no gene match: 5. CDR1 is SGHRS and CDR2 is YFSETQ in the germline V gene. This CDR3 comprises 15 residues. The CDR3 region is CASSLDLRGPSPLHF. The CDR3 DNA follows: TGCGCCAGCAGCTTGGATCTCAGGGGGCCTTCACCCCTCCACTTT.

This chain links TRBV19 with TRBJ1-2; D remains ambiguous. In germline, CDR1 is LNHDA, CDR2 SQIVND (reference sequence). The CDR3 is made up of 12 amino acids. Trimming took off 5 bases at V and 5 bases at J, with 9 bases between the two ends. The CDR3 reads CASSSTEYGYTF. DNA of the CDR3: TGTGCCAGTAGTTCAACGGAGTATGGCTACACCTTC.

The chain has TRBV12-3 or TRBV12-4 and TRBJ1-1; a possible D gene is TRBD1 (5 bases). The CDR3 loop spans 13 amino acids. The V gene lost 5 bases and the J gene lost 11 bases, with 18 bases spanning the gap. The CDR3 bases are TGTGCCAGCAGTCCCTCAGGGCCGGTTCGGGCTTTCTTT. This gives the protein CASSPSGPVRAFF.

The chain links TRBV3-1 (or the pseudogene TRBV3-2) to TRBJ1-2; no reliable D call. V dropped 0 bases and J dropped 5 bases, with 7 bases sitting between them. The CDR3 has 13 amino acids. Germline V gives CDR1 LGHDT, CDR2 YNNKEL (reference sequence). CDR3 residues: CASSQDRIYGYTF. The DNA of the CDR3 is TGTGCCAGCAGCCAAGACAGGATTTATGGCTACACCTTC.

V and J are TRBV3-1 (or the pseudogene TRBV3-2) and TRBJ2-2, with 13 nucleotides matching TRBD2. Trimming cost V 1 base and J 5 bases; bases outside gene matches: 4. The CDR3 runs to 17 residues. The germline V gene has CDR1 LGHDT and CDR2 YNNKEL (reference sequence). The CDR3 loop is CASSQGWTSGGTGELFF. CDR3 DNA sequence: TGTGCCAGCAGCCAAGGTTGGACTAGCGGGGGTACCGGGGAGCTGTTTTTT.

The chain combines TRBV19 with TRBJ2-1; 9 positions match TRBD2. V trimming: 6 bases; J trimming: 3 bases; junction bases outside the gene matches: 6. This CDR3 spans 15 amino acids. Germline V lookup: CDR1 LNHDA, CDR2 SQIVND (reference sequence). The CDR3 nucleotides are TGTGCCAGTAGCTCGAGCGGGGGGATCTACAATGAGCAGTTCTTC. Encoded protein: CASSSSGGIYNEQFF. Variable domain in full (rest from reference TRBV19 and TRBJ2-1): DGGITQSPKYLFRKEGQNVTLSCEQNLNHDAMYWYRQDPGQGLRLIYYSQIVNDFQKGDIAEGYSVSREKKESFPLTVTSAQKNPTAFYLCASSSSGGIYNEQFFGPGTRLTVL.